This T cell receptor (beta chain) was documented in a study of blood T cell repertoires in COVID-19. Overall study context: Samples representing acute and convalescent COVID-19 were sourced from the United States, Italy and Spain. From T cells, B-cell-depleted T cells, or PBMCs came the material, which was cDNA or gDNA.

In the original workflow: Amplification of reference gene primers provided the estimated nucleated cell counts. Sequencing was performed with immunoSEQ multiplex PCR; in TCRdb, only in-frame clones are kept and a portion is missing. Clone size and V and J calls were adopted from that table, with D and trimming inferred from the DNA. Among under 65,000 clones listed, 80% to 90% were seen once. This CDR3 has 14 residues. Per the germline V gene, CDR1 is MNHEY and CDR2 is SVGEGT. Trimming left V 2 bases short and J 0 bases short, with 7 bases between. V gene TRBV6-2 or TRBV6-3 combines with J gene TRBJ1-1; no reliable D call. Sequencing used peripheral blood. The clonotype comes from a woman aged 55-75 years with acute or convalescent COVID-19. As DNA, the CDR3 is TGTGCCAGCAGTTACGCGGCGGTGAACACTGAAGCTTTCTTT. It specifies CASSYAAVNTEAFF.